The T cell receptor (beta chain) under discussion was sequenced for a study of T-cell reconstitution after alpha-beta-depleted transplantation in children. Findings and caveats of the study: About two months after transplant, alpha-beta T cells reportedly came from several hundred expanded graft clones. The authors attributed T-cell counts and diversity one year after transplant mostly to newly produced T cells. Elevated TCRbeta diversity at day 60 was traced, in some patients, to surviving recipient T cells and thymic progenitors.

A library of TCRbeta sequences, prepared with unique molecular identifiers, was generated. Each CDR3 protein gets one entry after TCRdb re-called the PCR reads with MiXCR. This table holds roughly 100,000 distinct CDR3 sequences, under 7% found once. V shed 1 base, J shed 9 bases, and the junction held 4 bases outside the gene matches. Germline-derived CDR1 and CDR2 are GTSNPN and SVGIG (reference sequence). There are 13 residues in the CDR3. Ten or more counts support this clonotype. As yet, its antigen is unknown. Sequences were derived from PBMCs, mostly from graft donor cells, sampled 60 days after TCRalphabeta/CD19-depleted stem cell transplant. The receptor's source is a female patient aged 2-15 years who had a stem cell transplant for Fanconi anemia, so the T cells may come from the graft donor. The rearrangement joins TRBV30 to TRBJ2-1; 9 bases map to TRBD2. CDR3 region: CAWSGGLAIEQFF. CDR3 in DNA: TGTGCCTGGAGTGGGGGACTAGCCATTGAGCAGTTCTTC.